This T cell receptor beta chain was sequenced for a study of T-cell memory formation after mild COVID-19. Overall study findings and caveats: Unconfirmed was the SARS-CoV-2 specificity of second-wave clones that peaked on day 37. The study found contracting CD4+ clones mainly in CM and EM and contracting CD8+ clones in EMRA.

TCRdb used MiXCR to reprocess the 5' RACE reads, holding one entry per CDR3 protein. The sample holds 450,000 or so distinct CDR3 sequences; around 27% are singletons and the top ten take approximately 13%. As regards this clonotype: Its antigen is undetermined.

V shed 0 bases and J shed 5 bases, with 13 bases lying between them. This CDR3 contains 15 residues. In germline, CDR1 is LNHNV, CDR2 YYDKDF (reference sequence). This sequence joins TRBV15 and TRBJ2-5; TRBD2 might be the D (6 bases). The sample was PBMCs or a T cell subset sorted from them (not recorded which). The TCR was taken from an adult woman who had mild COVID-19 (a few samples of this study predate the infection). Cell type and time point are not known. The CDR3 loop is CATSRERERRETQYF. The CDR3 DNA follows: TGTGCCACCAGCAGAGAACGGGAGAGGAGGGAGACCCAGTACTTC.